This T cell receptor (beta chain) was profiled in a study of blood T cells in healthy people across ages. Total RNA, at least 6 micrograms per sample, was extracted from PBMCs. Combining a sample-barcoded 5' primer with a J-beta primer mix, a second PCR ran for 7 to 11 cycles. TCRdb passed the 5' RACE reads through MiXCR, listing each CDR3 protein once. The data hold some 1.7 million distinct CDR3 sequences, with roughly 27% observed a single time. Study results and caveats: It was found that TCR beta diversity correlated strongly with the percentage of naive T cells.

CDR3 length: 17 amino acids. With V trimmed by 5 bases and J by 5 bases, 13 bases remained unmatched. The germline CDR1 and CDR2 sequences are SGHTA and FQGNSA. This clonotype occurred a few times. Antigen unknown. The chain joins TRBV7-2 to TRBJ2-5, with 11 bases matching TRBD2. The sequence came from a woman aged 25 to 39 in good health. The specimen was blood. This chain's CDR3 is CASSRDRLAGPRETQYF. The CDR3 DNA follows: TGTGCCAGCAGCCGCGATAGACTAGCGGGGCCGAGGGAGACCCAGTACTTC.